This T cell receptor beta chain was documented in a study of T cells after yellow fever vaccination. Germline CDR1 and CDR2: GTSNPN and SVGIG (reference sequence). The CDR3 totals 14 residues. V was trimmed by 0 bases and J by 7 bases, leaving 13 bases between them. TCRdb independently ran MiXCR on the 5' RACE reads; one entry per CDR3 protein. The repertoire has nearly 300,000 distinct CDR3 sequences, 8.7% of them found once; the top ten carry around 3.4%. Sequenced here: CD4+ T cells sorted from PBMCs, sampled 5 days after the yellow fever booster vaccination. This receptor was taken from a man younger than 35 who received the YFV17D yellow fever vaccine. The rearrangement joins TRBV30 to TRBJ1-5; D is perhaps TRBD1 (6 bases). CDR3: CAWSVRGGGQPQHF. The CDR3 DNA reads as TGTGCCTGGAGTGTACGAGGGGGAGGGCAGCCCCAGCATTTT.